This T cell receptor (beta chain) was sequenced for a study of shared clonotypes between healthy human individuals. This clone appeared a single time. This specimen includes other DNA sequences encoding the same CDR3. Naivety among CD8 cells was defined by CD45RO negativity and positive CCR7 selection, thereby excluding terminally differentiated effector memory CD45RA+ cells. This table comes from immunoSEQ multiplex PCR, and its TCRdb copy is limited to in-frame clones, with some not included. The sample shows around 2,000,000 clones, just under 95% of them seen only once. Between the trimmed V and J ends, which lost 1 base and 2 bases, there was a span of 6 bases. CDR1 is SGHAT, CDR2 FQNNGV, per germline. The CDR3 runs 13 residues.

The sequence was obtained from a man in his late teens or twenties in good health. Sequenced input: naive CD8+ T cells sorted from blood. The chain recombines TRBV11-2 with TRBJ2-7; D is unresolved. CDR3: CASSLAATYEQYF. Here the CDR3 DNA reads TGTGCCAGCAGCTTAGCTGCTACCTACGAGCAGTACTTC.